This T cell receptor (beta chain) was identified in a study of monozygotic twins with inflammatory bowel disease. Points from the study as a whole: Lower sharing of clonotypes with other individuals was seen in IBD patients than in healthy twins. This was most marked in patients showing signs of disease activity.

In the case of this clonotype: Its antigen is as yet unknown.

The germline V gene has CDR1 SEHNR and CDR2 FQNEAQ (reference sequence). This CDR3 contains 16 residues. TCRdb processed the 5' RACE reads again and assigns one entry to each CDR3 protein, with no DNA. The sample includes 150,000 or so distinct CDR3 sequences. This clonotype was sampled from a human donor with ulcerative colitis or Crohn's disease, or a healthy co-twin of an affected twin (not recorded which). This rearrangement joins TRBV7-9 to TRBJ2-7; lacking DNA, the TRBD2 call made by TCRdb goes unchecked. Sequenced input: blood. CDR3 protein: CASSPPARGGTYEQYF. The full variable domain, completed using reference TRBV7-9 and TRBJ2-7, is DTGVSQNPRHKITKRGQNVTFRCDPISEHNRLYWYRQTLGQGPEFLTYFQNEAQLEKSRLLSDRFSAERPKGSFSTLEIQRTEQGDSAMYLCASSPPARGGTYEQYFGPGTRLTVT.